One sample yielded the 29 T cell receptor beta chains listed below, sequenced in a study of blood T cell repertoires in COVID-19. Assay used: immunoSEQ multiplex PCR; TCRdb lists only in-frame clones, some missing. The profile shows roughly 70,000 clones, 75% to 95% of them singletons. Sequencing was performed on peripheral blood. All receptors come from a human donor with active COVID-19. The donor label of this sample is uncertain.

The J gene is TRBJ1-1, the V gene TRBV6-2 or TRBV6-3; 9 positions agree with TRBD1. Germline V gene data show CDR1 as MNHEY and CDR2 as SVGEGT. The V segment lost 2 bases and the J segment 0 bases; nucleotides outside the gene matches: 7. This CDR3 is 17 amino acids long. CDR3 loop: CASSYGTGLSLNTEAFF. CDR3 DNA sequence: TGTGCCAGCAGTTACGGGACAGGGTTGTCCCTGAACACTGAAGCTTTCTTT.

In this sample, this clone turned up a few times. The genes are TRBV4-1 and TRBJ1-5, with no clear D. The germline V gene encodes CDR1 MGHRA and CDR2 YSYEKL. CDR3 size: 15 residues. Trimming shortened V by 1 base and J by 2 bases, and 9 bases separated the two germline ends. Here the CDR3 DNA reads TGCGCCAGCAGCCAAGTTTCGGCGGGCAATCAGCCCCAGCATTTT. This encodes CASSQVSAGNQPQHF.

This sequence joins TRBV10-1 and TRBJ2-3; 7 bases agree with TRBD2. CDR1 WNHNN and CDR2 SYGVQD come from the germline V gene (reference sequence). Trimming removed 6 bases from V and 6 bases from J; junction bases left unmatched: 6. The CDR3 contains 13 residues. The chain's CDR3 is CASSTRGSDTQYF. The CDR3 coding sequence is TGCGCCAGCAGCACTCGCGGGAGTGATACGCAGTATTTT.

This clone occurred once. This chain joins TRBV4-2 and TRBJ1-5, with no clear D. V was pared by 0 bases and J by 7 bases, with 13 bases between. The CDR3 is 15 amino acids. Per the germline V gene, CDR1 is LGHNA and CDR2 is YNFKEQ. CDR3 DNA sequence: TGTGCCAGCAGCCAAGAGAGGGCAGCCCCACAGCCCCAGCATTTT. Encoded protein: CASSQERAAPQPQHF.

This clone was observed once. J is TRBJ2-1 and V is TRBV2, with 9 bases that match TRBD2. From germline, CDR1 is SNHLY and CDR2 FYNNEI. There are 13 residues in the CDR3. V dropped 9 bases and J dropped 3; count of bases not matched to a gene: 3. The CDR3 is CASLAGDYNEQFF. DNA for the CDR3: TGTGCCAGTTTAGCGGGAGACTACAATGAGCAGTTCTTC.

The chain links TRBV27 to TRBJ2-3; weak D call: TRBD1 (5 bases). The V gene's germline CDR1 is MNHEY and CDR2 SMNVEV (reference sequence). V dropped 4 bases and J dropped 4 bases, with 15 bases sitting between them. CDR3 length equals 15 residues. DNA of the CDR3: TGTGCCAGCAGTTCCCCCCCCCAGGGCGCAGATACGCAGTATTTT. As protein: CASSSPPQGADTQYF.

The V gene is TRBV28, the J gene TRBJ2-7; TRBD1 aligns across 9 bases. The junction had 4 bases not matched to a gene; V was cut back by 6 bases and J by 1 base. The CDR3 contains 14 residues. Per germline, CDR1 MDHEN and CDR2 SYDVKM. CDR3 region: CASRGTGKSYEQYF. The CDR3 DNA reads TGTGCCAGCAGGGGGACAGGGAAGTCCTACGAGCAGTACTTC.

This chain joins TRBV19 and TRBJ2-1; TRBD1 aligns across 7 bases. Germline V gene lookup returns CDR1 LNHDA and CDR2 SQIVND (reference sequence). The junction had 6 bases not matched to a gene; V was cut back by 4 bases and J by 12 bases. This CDR3 contains 12 residues. The CDR3, as DNA: TGTGCCAGTAGTAGTAGGACAGGTAGGCAGTTCTTC. Translation gives CASSSRTGRQFF.

The chain has TRBV2 and TRBJ1-5; the D is unclear. CDR1 is SNHLY and CDR2 is FYNNEI in the germline V gene. Trimming shortened V by 11 bases and J by 1 base, and 15 bases separated the two germline ends. The CDR3 contains 14 residues. This CDR3 is CASRRGGSNQPQHF. The CDR3 DNA reads as TGTGCCTCGAGGCGGGGAGGGAGCAATCAGCCCCAGCATTTT.

This rearrangement joins TRBV28 to TRBJ1-5, with D possibly matching TRBD1 (5 bases). Looked up from germline, CDR1 is MDHEN and CDR2 is SYDVKM. Trimming removed 5 bases from V and 5 bases from J, with 7 bases in between. The CDR3 runs 12 residues. DNA for the CDR3: TGTGCCAGCAGTATCAGGGATCAGCCCCAGCATTTT. Its translation is CASSIRDQPQHF.

V gene TRBV18 combines with J gene TRBJ2-5; tentative D call: TRBD2 (5 bases). The CDR3 loop spans 17 amino acids. V lost 3 bases and J 5 bases, leaving 22 bases between the germline ends. Germline loops: CDR1 KGHSH, CDR2 LQKENI. In DNA form, the CDR3 reads TGTGCCAGCTCACCTCGGACGGATAGTCGTCCGGGGGAGACCCAGTACTTC. It translates to CASSPRTDSRPGETQYF.

The J gene is TRBJ2-7, the V gene TRBV28, with 9 nucleotides matching TRBD2. The trim removed 6 bases at V and 4 bases at J, leaving 7 bases unmatched. CDR1 is MDHEN, CDR2 SYDVKM, per germline. CDR3 size: 14 residues. In DNA, the CDR3 is TGTGCCAGCAGCGTAGCGGGAGATAGGTACGAGCAGTACTTC. Amino acid sequence: CASSVAGDRYEQYF.

V and J are TRBV11-3 and TRBJ1-1; TRBD1 aligns across 7 bases. Germline lookup yields CDR1 SGHNT and CDR2 YENEEA. This CDR3 has 16 amino acids. V gave up 5 bases and J gave up 6 bases; unmatched junction bases: 15. The CDR3 coding sequence is TGTGCCAGCAGCCCACGGGAGGGGACAGAAAGGTCTGAAGCTTTCTTT. It translates to CASSPREGTERSEAFF.

The chain uses TRBV29-1 and TRBJ1-3; D call uncertain. Germline assignment: CDR1 SQVTM and CDR2 ANQGSEA. This CDR3 is built from 11 residues. Trimming cost V 7 bases and J 4 bases, with 8 bases left between them. CDR3 loop: CSGSRGNTIYF. Here the CDR3 DNA reads TGCAGCGGTAGCAGAGGAAACACCATATATTTT.

The chain recombines TRBV24-1 with TRBJ2-3; weak D call: TRBD1 (6 bases). V lost 4 bases and J 3 bases, leaving 16 bases between the germline ends. Germline V lookup: CDR1 KGHDR, CDR2 SFDVKD. This CDR3 has 16 residues. The CDR3 DNA reads as TGTGCCACCAGTGACCGTAACAGGGAAGGGACAGATACGCAGTATTTT. Its translation: CATSDRNREGTDTQYF.

On this clone itself: A read error is likely, as this CDR3 ends without the conserved phenylalanine or tryptophan. It is unclear where the CDR3 begins or ends on the DNA, so no DNA is shown, and the CDR3 is as TCRdb lists it. This chain connects TRBV18 to TRBJ2-7; the table's D call of TRBD2 was not tested on the DNA. CDR1 is KGHSH, CDR2 LQKENI, per germline. The CDR3 spans 12 amino acids, including both terminal residues. This CDR3 reads CASSPTSGRAVL.

The genes are TRBV24-1 and TRBJ2-1, with D possibly TRBD1 on 5 matching bases. CDR1 and CDR2 from the germline V gene are KGHDR and SFDVKD. Trimming left V 3 bases short and J 9 bases short, with 14 bases between. The CDR3 consists of 14 residues. CDR3 DNA sequence: TGTGCCACCAGTGATATGACAGCATCAGGTGAGCAGTTCTTC. Its protein is CATSDMTASGEQFF.

J is TRBJ1-1 and V is TRBV12-3 or TRBV12-4, with D uncertain. Between the trimmed V and J ends, which lost 6 bases and 5 bases, there was a span of 13 bases. The CDR3 extends over 13 amino acids. As DNA, the CDR3 is TGTGCCAGCAGAGCGTCGGGGAGGACTGAAGCTTTCTTT. Protein sequence: CASRASGRTEAFF.

The V call is TRBV10-3, the J call TRBJ2-1, with D hard to call. The CDR3 is made up of 15 amino acids. The ends were cut back, 3 bases at V and 0 bases at J, with 9 bases in the middle. CDR1 and CDR2 (germline): ENHRY, SYGVKD. CDR3 in DNA: TGTGCCATCAGTGATGGCATTAACTCCTACAATGAGCAGTTCTTC. It yields the protein CAISDGINSYNEQFF.

This chain joins TRBV19 and TRBJ1-4, with 8 nucleotides matching TRBD1. The V gene's germline CDR1 is LNHDA and CDR2 SQIVND (reference sequence). J gave up 5 bases and V 6 bases, and 8 bases lay outside the gene matches. The CDR3 covers 15 residues. The CDR3 reads CASSLPGGRNEKLFF. CDR3 nucleotide sequence: TGTGCCAGTAGCCTGCCAGGGGGCAGAAATGAAAAACTGTTTTTT.

The chain couples TRBV27 to TRBJ2-2, with D possibly being TRBD2 (5 bases). Per germline, CDR1 MNHEY and CDR2 SMNVEV (reference sequence). CDR3 length: 14 amino acids. V was clipped by 2 bases and J by 7 bases, with 11 bases between them. The CDR3 here is CASSLEGRGGELFF. The CDR3 coding sequence is TGTGCCAGCAGTTTAGAGGGTCGTGGCGGGGAGCTGTTTTTT.

This chain uses TRBV10-3 with TRBJ1-2, with TRBD1 as a possible D gene (5 bases). The CDR3 totals 12 residues. The germline V gene encodes CDR1 ENHRY and CDR2 SYGVKD. V was cut by 2 bases and J by 8 bases, with 9 bases left in between. CDR3 nucleotides: TGTGCCATCAGTGAGGACAGAGCGGGCTACACCTTC. It specifies CAISEDRAGYTF.

The chain is built from TRBV7-2 and TRBJ2-7; 9 nucleotides align to TRBD2. V shed 7 bases and J 2 bases; nucleotides not matched to a gene: 9. The germline V gene has CDR1 SGHTA and CDR2 FQGNSA. This CDR3 comprises 15 residues. For the CDR3, the DNA is TGTGCCAGCACCTTTCTAGCGGGGAAAACCTACGAGCAGTACTTC. Its protein product is CASTFLAGKTYEQYF.

The chain employs TRBV28 and TRBJ2-3; 7 bases fit TRBD1. Germline CDR1 and CDR2: MDHEN and SYDVKM. With V trimmed by 7 bases and J by 3 bases, 7 bases remained unmatched. The CDR3 length is 14 residues. CDR3 nucleotides: TGTGCCAGCAACTCCCAGGGGGTTACAGATACGCAGTATTTT. Protein product: CASNSQGVTDTQYF.

This clone was detected only once. V is TRBV19 and J is TRBJ2-1; D is perhaps TRBD2 (6 bases). CDR3 size: 17 residues. V was trimmed by 0 bases and J by 0 bases, leaving 12 bases between them. Looked up from germline, CDR1 is LNHDA and CDR2 is SQIVND (reference sequence). In DNA form, the CDR3 reads TGTGCCAGTAGTATAGATCTCCAGACTAGCTCCTACAATGAGCAGTTCTTC. Translating gives CASSIDLQTSSYNEQFF.

This chain connects TRBV12-5 to TRBJ1-2; D gene uncertain. In germline, CDR1 is LGHNT, CDR2 FRNRAP. Trimming stripped 7 bases from V and 3 bases from J, with 15 bases between. The CDR3 totals 14 residues. Here the CDR3 reads CASARGQEHYGYTF. CDR3 in DNA: TGTGCTAGTGCCCGCGGGCAGGAACACTATGGCTACACCTTC.

This chain uses TRBV6-6 with TRBJ1-4, with D tentatively TRBD1 (5 bases). Trimming took off 2 bases at V and 8 bases at J, with 12 bases between the two ends. This CDR3 has 14 amino acids. CDR1 and CDR2 (germline): MNHNY, SVGAGI (reference sequence). For the CDR3, the DNA is TGTGCCAGCAGTTACGGGGGGGGTGAAGAAAAACTGTTTTTT. This translates into CASSYGGGEEKLFF.

The chain recombines TRBV12-5 with TRBJ2-3; 10 nucleotides agree with TRBD2. Germline CDR1 reads LGHNT; CDR2 reads FRNRAP. This CDR3 spans 15 amino acids. J was trimmed by 8 bases and V by 4 bases; bases with no gene match: 9. Here the CDR3 DNA reads TGTGCTAGTGGTTCAAGCGGGAGGGCCGTCGGTACGCAGTATTTT. This gives the protein CASGSSGRAVGTQYF. The whole variable domain, remainder taken from reference TRBV12-5 and TRBJ2-3, is DARVTQTPRHKVTEMGQEVTMRCQPILGHNTVFWYRQTMMQGLELLAYFRNRAPLDDSGMPKDRFSAEMPDATLATLKIQPSEPRDSAVYFCASGSSGRAVGTQYFGPGTRLTVL.

V is TRBV24-1 and J is TRBJ2-4, with D perhaps matching TRBD2 (6 bases). The V and J ends lost 4 bases and 9 bases respectively, with 15 bases between them. CDR1 is KGHDR, CDR2 SFDVKD, per germline. The CDR3 runs to 14 residues. CDR3 protein: CATSDRYGGSIQYF. As DNA, the CDR3 is TGTGCCACCAGTGACCGCTACGGGGGAAGCATTCAGTACTTC.